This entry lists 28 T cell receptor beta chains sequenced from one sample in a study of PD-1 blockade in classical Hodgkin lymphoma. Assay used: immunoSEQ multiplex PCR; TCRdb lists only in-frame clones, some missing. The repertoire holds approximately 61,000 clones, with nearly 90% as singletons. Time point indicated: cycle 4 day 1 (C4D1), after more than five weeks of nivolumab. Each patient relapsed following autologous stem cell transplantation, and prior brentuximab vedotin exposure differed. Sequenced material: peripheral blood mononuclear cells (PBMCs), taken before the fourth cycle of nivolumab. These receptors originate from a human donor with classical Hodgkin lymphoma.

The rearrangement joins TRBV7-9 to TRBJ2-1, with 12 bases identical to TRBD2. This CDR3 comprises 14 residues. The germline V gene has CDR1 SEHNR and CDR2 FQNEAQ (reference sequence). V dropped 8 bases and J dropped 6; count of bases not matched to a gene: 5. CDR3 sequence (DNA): TGTGCCAGCGCTAGCGGGGGGGCGGTCAATGAGCAGTTCTTC. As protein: CASASGGAVNEQFF.

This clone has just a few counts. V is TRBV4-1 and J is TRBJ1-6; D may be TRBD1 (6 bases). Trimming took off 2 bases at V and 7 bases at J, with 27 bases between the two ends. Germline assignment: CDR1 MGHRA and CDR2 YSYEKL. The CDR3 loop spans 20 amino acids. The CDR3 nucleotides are TGCGCCAGCAGCCAATTTTCAAACCTCCCTAATGGACAGTCAAATTCACCCCTCCACTTT. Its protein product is CASSQFSNLPNGQSNSPLHF.

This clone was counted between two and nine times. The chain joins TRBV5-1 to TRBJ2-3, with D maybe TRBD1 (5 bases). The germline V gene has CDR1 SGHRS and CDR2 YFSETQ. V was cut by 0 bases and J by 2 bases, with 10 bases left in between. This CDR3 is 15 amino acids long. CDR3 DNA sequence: TGCGCCAGCAGCTTGGGTAGGGGATTCACAGATACGCAGTATTTT. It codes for CASSLGRGFTDTQYF.

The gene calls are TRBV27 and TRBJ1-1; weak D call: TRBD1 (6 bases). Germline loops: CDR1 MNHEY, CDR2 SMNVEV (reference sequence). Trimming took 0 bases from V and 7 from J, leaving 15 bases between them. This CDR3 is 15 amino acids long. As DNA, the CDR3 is TGTGCCAGCAGTTTATCCCTCACAGGGAGGAGTGAAGCTTTCTTT. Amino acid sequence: CASSLSLTGRSEAFF.

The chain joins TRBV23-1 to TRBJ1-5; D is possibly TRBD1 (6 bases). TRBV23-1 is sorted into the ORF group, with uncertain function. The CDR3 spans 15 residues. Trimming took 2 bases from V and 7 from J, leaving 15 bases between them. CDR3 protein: CASSQPPGVRQPQHF. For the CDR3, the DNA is TGCGCCAGCAGTCAACCCCCAGGGGTCCGACAGCCCCAGCATTTT.

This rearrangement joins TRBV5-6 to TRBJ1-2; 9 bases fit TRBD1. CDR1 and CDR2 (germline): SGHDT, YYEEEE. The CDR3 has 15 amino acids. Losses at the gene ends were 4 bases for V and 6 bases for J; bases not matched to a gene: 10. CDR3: CASSPVGRQGDGYTF. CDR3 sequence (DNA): TGTGCCAGCAGCCCGGTGGGACGACAGGGGGATGGCTACACCTTC.

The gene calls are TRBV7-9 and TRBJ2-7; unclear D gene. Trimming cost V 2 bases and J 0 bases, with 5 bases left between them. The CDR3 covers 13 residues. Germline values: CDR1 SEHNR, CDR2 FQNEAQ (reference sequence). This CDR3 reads CASSLPISYEQYF. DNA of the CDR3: TGTGCCAGCAGCTTACCGATCTCCTACGAGCAGTACTTC. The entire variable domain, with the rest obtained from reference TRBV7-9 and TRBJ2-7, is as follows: DTGVSQNPRHKITKRGQNVTFRCDPISEHNRLYWYRQTLGQGPEFLTYFQNEAQLEKSRLLSDRFSAERPKGSFSTLEIQRTEQGDSAMYLCASSLPISYEQYFGPGTRLTVT.

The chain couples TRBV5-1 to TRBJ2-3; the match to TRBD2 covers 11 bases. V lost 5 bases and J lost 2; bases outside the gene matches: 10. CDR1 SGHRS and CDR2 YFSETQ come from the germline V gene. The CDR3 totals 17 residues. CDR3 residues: CASRSRPGLAVTDTQYF. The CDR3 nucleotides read TGCGCCAGCAGATCCCGACCGGGACTAGCGGTCACAGATACGCAGTATTTT.

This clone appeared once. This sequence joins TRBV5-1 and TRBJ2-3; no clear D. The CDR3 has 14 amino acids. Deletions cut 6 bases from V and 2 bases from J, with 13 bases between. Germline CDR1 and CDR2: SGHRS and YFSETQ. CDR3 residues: CASTHFTDTDTQYF. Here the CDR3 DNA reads TGCGCCAGCACCCACTTCACCGACACAGATACGCAGTATTTT.

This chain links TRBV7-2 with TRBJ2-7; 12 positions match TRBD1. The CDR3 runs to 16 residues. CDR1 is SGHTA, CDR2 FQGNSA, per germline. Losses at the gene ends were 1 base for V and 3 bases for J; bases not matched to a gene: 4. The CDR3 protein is CASSLGGTGGIYEQYF. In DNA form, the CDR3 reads TGTGCCAGCAGCTTAGGAGGGACAGGGGGCATCTACGAGCAGTACTTC.

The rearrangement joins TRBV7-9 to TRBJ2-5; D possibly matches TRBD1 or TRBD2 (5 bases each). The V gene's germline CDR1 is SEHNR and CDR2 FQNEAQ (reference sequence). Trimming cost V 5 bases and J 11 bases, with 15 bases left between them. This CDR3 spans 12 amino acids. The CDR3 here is CASSVTVGEQYF. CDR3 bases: TGTGCCAGCAGCGTCACTGTAGGGGAGCAGTACTTC.

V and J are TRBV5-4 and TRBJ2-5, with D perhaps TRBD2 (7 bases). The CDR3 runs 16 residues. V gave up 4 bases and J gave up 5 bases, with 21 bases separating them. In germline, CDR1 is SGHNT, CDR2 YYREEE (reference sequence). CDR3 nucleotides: TGTGCCAGCAGCAACCCTCTGGGGGGGGCCTTTGAGACCCAGTACTTC. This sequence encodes CASSNPLGGAFETQYF. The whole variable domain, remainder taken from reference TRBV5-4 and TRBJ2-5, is ETGVTQSPTHLIKTRGQQVTLRCSSQSGHNTVSWYQQALGQGPQFIFQYYREEENGRGNFPPRFSGLQFPNYSSELNVNALELDDSALYLCASSNPLGGAFETQYFGPGTRLLVL.

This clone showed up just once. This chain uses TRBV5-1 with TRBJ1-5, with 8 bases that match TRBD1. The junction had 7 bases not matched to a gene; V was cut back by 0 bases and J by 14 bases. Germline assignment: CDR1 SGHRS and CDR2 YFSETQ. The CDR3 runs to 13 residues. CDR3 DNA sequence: TGCGCCAGCAGCTTGGACCCGGGGACAGGAGAGCATTTT. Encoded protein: CASSLDPGTGEHF.

The CDR3 DNA sequence: TGCGCCAGCAGCTCCCAGGTTTCGGGGACCCAGTACTTC. Translated, it gives CASSSQVSGTQYF. The chain recombines TRBV5-1 with TRBJ2-5; D remains ambiguous. The CDR3 runs to 13 residues. CDR1 SGHRS and CDR2 YFSETQ come from the germline V gene. V was shortened by 3 bases and J by 7 bases, with 13 bases between the two germline ends. Together with reference TRBV5-1 and TRBJ2-5, the CDR3 gives the full variable domain: KAGVTQTPRYLIKTRGQQVTLSCSPISGHRSVSWYQQTPGQGLQFLFEYFSETQRNKGNFPGRFSGRQFSNSRSEMNVSTLELGDSALYLCASSSQVSGTQYFGPGTRLLVL.

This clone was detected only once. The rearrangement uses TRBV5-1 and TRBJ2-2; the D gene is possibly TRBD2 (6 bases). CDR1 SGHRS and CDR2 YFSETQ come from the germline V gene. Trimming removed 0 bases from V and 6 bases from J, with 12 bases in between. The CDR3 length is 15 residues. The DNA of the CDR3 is TGCGCCAGCAGCTTGGACGGGGGTCGTCCCGGGGAGCTGTTTTTT. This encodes CASSLDGGRPGELFF.

CDR3 amino acids: CASSPRQSSYNEQFF. For the CDR3, the DNA is TGTGCCAGCAGCCCCCGACAGAGCTCCTACAATGAGCAGTTCTTC. The chain recombines TRBV7-9 with TRBJ2-1; D is possibly TRBD1 (5 bases). Trimming removed 5 bases from V and 0 bases from J, with 11 bases in between. This CDR3 is 15 amino acids long. In germline, CDR1 is SEHNR, CDR2 FQNEAQ (reference sequence).

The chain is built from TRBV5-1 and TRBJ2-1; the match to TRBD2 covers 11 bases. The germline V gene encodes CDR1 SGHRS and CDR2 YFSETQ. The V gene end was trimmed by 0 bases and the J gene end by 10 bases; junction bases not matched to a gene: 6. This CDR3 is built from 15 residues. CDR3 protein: CASSLVLAGAEEQFF. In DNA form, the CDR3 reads TGCGCCAGCAGCTTGGTACTAGCGGGGGCCGAGGAGCAGTTCTTC.

The CDR3 here is CASTRTSTDTQYF. In nucleotides, the CDR3 is TGTGCCAGCACCAGGACTAGCACAGATACGCAGTATTTT. The chain links TRBV6-6 to TRBJ2-3; D might be TRBD2 (5 bases). This CDR3 contains 13 residues. Germline V gene data show CDR1 as MNHNY and CDR2 as SVGAGI (reference sequence). Trimming shortened V by 7 bases and J by 0 bases, and 8 bases separated the two germline ends.

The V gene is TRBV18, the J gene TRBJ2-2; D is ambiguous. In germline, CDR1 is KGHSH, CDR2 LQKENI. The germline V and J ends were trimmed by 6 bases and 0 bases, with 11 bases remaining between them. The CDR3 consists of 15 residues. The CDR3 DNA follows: TGTGCCAGCTCCCAAAGCCTTGCGAACACCGGGGAGCTGTTTTTT. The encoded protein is CASSQSLANTGELFF.

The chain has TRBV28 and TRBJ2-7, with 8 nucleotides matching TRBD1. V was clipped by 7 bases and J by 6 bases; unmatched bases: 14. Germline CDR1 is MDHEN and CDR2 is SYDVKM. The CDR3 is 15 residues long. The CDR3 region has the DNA TGTGCCAGCACCGAAGGGGCCAGGGGGCGCCCCGAGCAGTACTTC. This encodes CASTEGARGRPEQYF.

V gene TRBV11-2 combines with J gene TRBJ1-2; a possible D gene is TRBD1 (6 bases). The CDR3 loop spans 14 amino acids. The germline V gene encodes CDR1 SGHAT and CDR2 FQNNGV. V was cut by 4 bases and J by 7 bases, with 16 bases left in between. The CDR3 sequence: CASSWPGGLGGYTF. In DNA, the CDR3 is TGTGCCAGCAGCTGGCCGGGGGGCTTGGGTGGCTACACCTTC.

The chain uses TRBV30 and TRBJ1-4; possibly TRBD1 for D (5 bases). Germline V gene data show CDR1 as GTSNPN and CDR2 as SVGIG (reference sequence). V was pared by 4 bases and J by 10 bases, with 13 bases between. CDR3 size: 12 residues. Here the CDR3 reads CAWTEGVGKLFF. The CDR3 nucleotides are TGTGCCTGGACCGAAGGGGTCGGAAAACTGTTTTTT.

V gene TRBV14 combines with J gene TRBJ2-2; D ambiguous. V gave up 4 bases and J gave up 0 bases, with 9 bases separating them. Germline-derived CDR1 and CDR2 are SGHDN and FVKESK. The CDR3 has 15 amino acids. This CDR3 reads CASSPRISNTGELFF. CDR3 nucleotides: TGTGCCAGCAGCCCGCGGATCTCGAACACCGGGGAGCTGTTTTTT.

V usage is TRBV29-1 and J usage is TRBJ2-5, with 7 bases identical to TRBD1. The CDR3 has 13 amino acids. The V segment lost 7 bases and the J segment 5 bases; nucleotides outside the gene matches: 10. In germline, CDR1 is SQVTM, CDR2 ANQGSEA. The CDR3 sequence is CSGRQGFVETQYF. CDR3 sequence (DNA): TGCAGCGGGCGACAGGGTTTCGTGGAGACCCAGTACTTC.

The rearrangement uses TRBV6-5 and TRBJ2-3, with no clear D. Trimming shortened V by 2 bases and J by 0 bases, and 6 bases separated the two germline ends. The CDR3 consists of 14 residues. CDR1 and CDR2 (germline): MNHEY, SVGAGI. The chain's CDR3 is CASSYVGSTDTQYF. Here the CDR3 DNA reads TGTGCCAGCAGTTACGTCGGCAGCACAGATACGCAGTATTTT.

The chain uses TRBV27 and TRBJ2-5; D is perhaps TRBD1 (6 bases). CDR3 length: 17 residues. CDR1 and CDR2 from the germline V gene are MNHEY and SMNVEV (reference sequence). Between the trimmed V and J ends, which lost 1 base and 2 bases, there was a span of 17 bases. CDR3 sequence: CASSLFTGDRRQETQYF. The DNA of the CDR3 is TGTGCCAGCAGTTTATTTACCGGAGACAGGAGGCAAGAGACCCAGTACTTC.

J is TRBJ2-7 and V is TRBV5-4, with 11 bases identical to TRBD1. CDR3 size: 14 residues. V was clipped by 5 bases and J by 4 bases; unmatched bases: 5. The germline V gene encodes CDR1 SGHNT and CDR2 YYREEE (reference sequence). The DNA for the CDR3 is TGTGCCAGCAGAAGGACAGGGGGCCGGTACGAGCAGTACTTC. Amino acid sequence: CASRRTGGRYEQYF. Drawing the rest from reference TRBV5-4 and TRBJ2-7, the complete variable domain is ETGVTQSPTHLIKTRGQQVTLRCSSQSGHNTVSWYQQALGQGPQFIFQYYREEENGRGNFPPRFSGLQFPNYSSELNVNALELDDSALYLCASRRTGGRYEQYFGPGTRLTVT.

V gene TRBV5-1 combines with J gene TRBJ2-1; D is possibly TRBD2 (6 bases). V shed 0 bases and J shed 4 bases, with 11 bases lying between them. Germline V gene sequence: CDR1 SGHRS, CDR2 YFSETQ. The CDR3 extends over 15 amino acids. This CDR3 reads CASSLGPGTYNEQFF. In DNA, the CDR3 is TGCGCCAGCAGCTTGGGGCCGGGGACTTACAATGAGCAGTTCTTC. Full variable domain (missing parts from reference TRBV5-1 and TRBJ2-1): KAGVTQTPRYLIKTRGQQVTLSCSPISGHRSVSWYQQTPGQGLQFLFEYFSETQRNKGNFPGRFSGRQFSNSRSEMNVSTLELGDSALYLCASSLGPGTYNEQFFGPGTRLTVL.